This note documents a single T cell receptor beta chain sequence. Its binding antigen is unknown. No base qualities exist here, and no much larger clone lies one base off it. These data are taken from a study of T cell responses to AZD1222 COVID-19 vaccine (dated by TCRdb to 2020 to 2023). With respect to the entire study: A total of more than 230 trial participants underwent TCR sequencing, of whom roughly 210 received two doses of AZD1222 and about 26 received two doses of the MenACWY control vaccine. Enrollment into the trials was organized by age into subgroups of 18-55, 56-69 and 70-plus years, and those subgroups contained roughly 150, 30 and 60 TCR-sequenced participants, respectively.

The CDR3 regions of human TCRbeta chains were analyzed by immunosequencing. Per the source publication's procedure: TCRs in the repertoires were matched against a reference library of SARS-CoV-2-specific TCRs that had been generated with the MIRA antigen-specificity platform. Breadth was defined as the fraction of unique TCRs that were SARS-CoV-2-associated. Depth was defined as the fraction of total T cells that were SARS-CoV-2-associated. Each spike-specific TCR was assigned to its reactive spike region and to a CD4 or CD8 class using the MIRA data. Log10-transformed breadth and depth values were compared by one-way ANOVA with Sidak's multiple comparisons tests. Entries here come from immuneACCESS through TCRdb and include only in-frame sequences with V and J called. Some clones fail to appear in such tables; in the studies checked, an unresolved V gene covers under half of the shortfall, and the cause of the remainder is unknown. That table supplies the V and J calls and clone size; D and trimming were determined from the DNA. This sample holds some 110,000 clones; about 88% were observed only once. 3.5% to 4% of the sample is taken by the ten largest.

The time point label on this specimen signifies: about 28 days (+/-7) after the second vaccine dose. AZD1222 recipients whose second dose came at about 4 weeks and those whose second dose came at about 12 weeks were combined into one group, since spike-specific TCR depth and breadth did not differ between the two schedules. Vaccinee samples came from UK trials COV001 and COV002, including a single-blind randomized controlled phase 2/3 trial of AZD1222 (ChAdOx1 nCoV-19) in healthy adults. For TCRbeta chain sequencing, PBMC samples were collected from trial participants at day 0 and at day 28 after the second dose. Taken from cysteine to phenylalanine, the CDR3 has 14 residues. This entry keeps only the CDR3 DNA: 42 bases, framed from base 1. V is cut back by 3 bases and J by 8 bases, with 4 bases in the junction unmatched. Per the germline V gene, MNHNS is the CDR1 and SASEGT is the CDR2. On the study overall, not on this receptor specifically: After two AZD1222 doses, both the breadth and the depth of spike-specific TCRs were significantly higher than at day 0 and than in MenACWY recipients. The 56-69-year group was small, and its depth increase did not reach significance, likely because of low power. Epitopes outside the regions mutated in the B.1.351 and B.1.1.7 variants were reportedly recognized by nearly half of the unique spike-specific TCRs. Only five to seven AZD1222 recipients were SARS-CoV-2 seropositive at baseline, limiting conclusions about previously exposed vaccinees. The vaccine-associated CD4 TCRs covered the entire spike protein, and the dominant responses fell in regions 160-218 and 743-854. Because no samples from the day 14 peak response were available, repertoires could be characterized only after the peak T cell response. Participants were mostly white British and included more females than males, and it was suggested by the authors that clonal diversity may have been underestimated.

This chain joins TRBV6-1 to TRBJ2-1, with 10 junctional bases fitting TRBD1. The sequences come from peripheral blood, collected 28 days after the second AZD1222 dose. This receptor was obtained from an adult who received the AZD1222 COVID-19 vaccine. The CDR3 corresponds to CASSETGGWDEQFF. The sequenced DNA is TGTGCCAGCAGTGAGACAGGGGGCTGGGATGAGCAGTTCTTC.